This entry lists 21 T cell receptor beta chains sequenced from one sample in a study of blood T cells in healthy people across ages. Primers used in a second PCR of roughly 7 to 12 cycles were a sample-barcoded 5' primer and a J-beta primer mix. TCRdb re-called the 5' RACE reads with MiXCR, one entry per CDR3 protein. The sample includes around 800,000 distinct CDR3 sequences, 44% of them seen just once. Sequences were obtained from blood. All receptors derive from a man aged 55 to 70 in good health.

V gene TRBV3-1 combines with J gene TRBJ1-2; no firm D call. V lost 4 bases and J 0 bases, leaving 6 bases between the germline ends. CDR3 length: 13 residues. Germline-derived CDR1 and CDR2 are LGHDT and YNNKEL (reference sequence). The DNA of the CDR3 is TGTGCCAGCAGCCCGGTATCTAACTATGGCTACACCTTC. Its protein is CASSPVSNYGYTF.

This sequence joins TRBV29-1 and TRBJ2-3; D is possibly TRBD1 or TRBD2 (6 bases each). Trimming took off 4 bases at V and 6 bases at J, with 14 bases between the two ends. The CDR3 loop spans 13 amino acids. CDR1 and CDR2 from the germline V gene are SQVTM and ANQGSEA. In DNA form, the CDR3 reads TGCAGCGTTGCTGGGGGGCATAGGGATACGCAGTATTTT. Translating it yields CSVAGGHRDTQYF.

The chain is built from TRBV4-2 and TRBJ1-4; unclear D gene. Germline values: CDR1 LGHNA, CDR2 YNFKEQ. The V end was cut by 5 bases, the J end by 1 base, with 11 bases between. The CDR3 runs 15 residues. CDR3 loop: CASSSVPVTNEKLFF. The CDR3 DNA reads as TGTGCCAGCAGCTCTGTCCCGGTAACTAATGAAAAACTGTTTTTT.

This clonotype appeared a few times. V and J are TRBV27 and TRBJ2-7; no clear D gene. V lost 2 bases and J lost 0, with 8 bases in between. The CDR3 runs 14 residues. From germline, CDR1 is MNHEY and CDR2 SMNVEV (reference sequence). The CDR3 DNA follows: TGTGCCAGCAGTTTAATCATGTCCTCCTACGAGCAGTACTTC. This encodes CASSLIMSSYEQYF.

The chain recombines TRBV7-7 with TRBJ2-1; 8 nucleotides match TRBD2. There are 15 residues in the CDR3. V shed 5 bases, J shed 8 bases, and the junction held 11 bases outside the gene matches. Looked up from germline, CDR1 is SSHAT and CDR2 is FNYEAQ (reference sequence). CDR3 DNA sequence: TGTGCCAGCAGCCCCGGGGGGGGCGCCTGGGATGAGCAGTTCTTC. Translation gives CASSPGGGAWDEQFF.

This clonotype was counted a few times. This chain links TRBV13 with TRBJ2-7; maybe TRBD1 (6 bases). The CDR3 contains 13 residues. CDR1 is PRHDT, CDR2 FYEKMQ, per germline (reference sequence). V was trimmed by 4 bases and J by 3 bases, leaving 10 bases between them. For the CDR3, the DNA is TGTGCCAGCAGCTCCGCAGGGGACTACGAGCAGTACTTC. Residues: CASSSAGDYEQYF. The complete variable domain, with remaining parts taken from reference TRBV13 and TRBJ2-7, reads AAGVIQSPRHLIKEKRETATLKCYPIPRHDTVYWYQQGPGQDPQFLISFYEKMQSDKGSIPDRFSAQQFSDYHSELNMSSLELGDSALYFCASSSAGDYEQYFGPGTRLTVT.

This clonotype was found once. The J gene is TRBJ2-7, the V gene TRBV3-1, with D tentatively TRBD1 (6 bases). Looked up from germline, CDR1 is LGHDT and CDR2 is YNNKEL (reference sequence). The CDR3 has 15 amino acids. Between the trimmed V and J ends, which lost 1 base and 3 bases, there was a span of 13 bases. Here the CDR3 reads CASSQGGRGGYEQYF. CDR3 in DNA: TGTGCCAGCAGCCAAGGGGGCAGGGGTGGCTACGAGCAGTACTTC.

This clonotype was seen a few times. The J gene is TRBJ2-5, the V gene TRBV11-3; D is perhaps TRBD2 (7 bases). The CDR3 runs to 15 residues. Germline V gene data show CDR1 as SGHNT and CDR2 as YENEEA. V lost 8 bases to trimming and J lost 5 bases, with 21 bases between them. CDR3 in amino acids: CASVLWGGRIETQYF. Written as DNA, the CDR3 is TGTGCCAGCGTCCTTTGGGGGGGCCGTATTGAGACCCAGTACTTC. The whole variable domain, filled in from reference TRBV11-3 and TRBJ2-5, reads EAGVVQSPRYKIIEKKQPVAFWCNPISGHNTLYWYLQNLGQGPELLIRYENEEAVDDSQLPKDRFSAERLKGVDSTLKIQPAELGDSAVYLCASVLWGGRIETQYFGPGTRLLVL.

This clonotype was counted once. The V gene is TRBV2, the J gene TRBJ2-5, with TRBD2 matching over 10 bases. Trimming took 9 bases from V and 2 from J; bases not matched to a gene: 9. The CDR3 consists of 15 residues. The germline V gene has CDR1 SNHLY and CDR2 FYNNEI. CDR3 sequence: CASARTSGIQETQYF. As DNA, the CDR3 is TGTGCCAGTGCTAGGACTAGCGGAATTCAAGAGACCCAGTACTTC.

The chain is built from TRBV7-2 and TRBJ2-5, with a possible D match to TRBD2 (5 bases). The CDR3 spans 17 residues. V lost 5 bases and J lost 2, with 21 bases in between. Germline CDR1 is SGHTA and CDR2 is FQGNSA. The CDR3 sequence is CASSPPTRTAAQETQYF. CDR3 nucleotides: TGTGCCAGCAGCCCCCCGACCCGGACTGCGGCACAAGAGACCCAGTACTTC.

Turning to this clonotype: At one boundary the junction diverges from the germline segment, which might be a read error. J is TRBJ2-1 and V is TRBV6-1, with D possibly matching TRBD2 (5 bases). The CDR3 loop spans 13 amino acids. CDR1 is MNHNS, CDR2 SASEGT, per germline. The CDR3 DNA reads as TGTGCCAGCAATCAATTTGACTACGATGAGCTGTTCTTC. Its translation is CASNQFDYDELFF.

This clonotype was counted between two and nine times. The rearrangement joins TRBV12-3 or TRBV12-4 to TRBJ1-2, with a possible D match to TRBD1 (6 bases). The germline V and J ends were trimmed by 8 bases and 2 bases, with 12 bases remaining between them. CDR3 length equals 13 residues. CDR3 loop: CASLRGRNYGYTF. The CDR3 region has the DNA TGTGCCAGCCTCAGGGGAAGGAACTATGGCTACACCTTC.

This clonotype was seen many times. The CDR3 DNA reads as TGCGCCAGCAGCCTCGTTTCCGGACAGCAAGAGACCCAGTACTTC. It yields the protein CASSLVSGQQETQYF. This sequence joins TRBV5-1 and TRBJ2-5; the D gene is possibly TRBD1 (6 bases). The length of the CDR3 is 15 residues. CDR1 SGHRS and CDR2 YFSETQ come from the germline V gene. V lost 4 bases to trimming and J lost 2 bases, with 15 bases between them.

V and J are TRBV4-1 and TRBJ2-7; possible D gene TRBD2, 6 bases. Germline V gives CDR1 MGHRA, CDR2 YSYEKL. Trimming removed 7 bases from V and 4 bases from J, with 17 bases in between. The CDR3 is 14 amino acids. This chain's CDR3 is CASNQEGKRYEQYF. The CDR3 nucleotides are TGCGCCAGCAACCAGGAGGGTAAACGGTACGAGCAGTACTTC.

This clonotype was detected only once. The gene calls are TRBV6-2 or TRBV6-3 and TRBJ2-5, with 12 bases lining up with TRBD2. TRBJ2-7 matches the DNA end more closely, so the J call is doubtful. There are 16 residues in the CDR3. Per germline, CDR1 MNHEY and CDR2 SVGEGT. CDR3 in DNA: TGTGCCAGCAGAAACTCGGGACTAGCGGGCTCCTACGAGCAGTACTTC. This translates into CASRNSGLAGSYEQYF.

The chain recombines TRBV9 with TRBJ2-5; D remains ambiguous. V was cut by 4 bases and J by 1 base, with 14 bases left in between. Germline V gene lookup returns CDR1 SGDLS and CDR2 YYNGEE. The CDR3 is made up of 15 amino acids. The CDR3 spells CASSPQANLQETQYF. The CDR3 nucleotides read TGTGCCAGCAGCCCCCAGGCTAATCTCCAAGAGACCCAGTACTTC.

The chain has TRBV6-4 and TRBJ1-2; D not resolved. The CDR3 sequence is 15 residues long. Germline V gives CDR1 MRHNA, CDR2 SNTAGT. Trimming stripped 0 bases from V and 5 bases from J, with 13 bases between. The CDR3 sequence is CASSDSRGLVYGYTF. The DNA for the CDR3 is TGTGCCAGCAGTGACTCCCGTGGCCTTGTATATGGCTACACCTTC.

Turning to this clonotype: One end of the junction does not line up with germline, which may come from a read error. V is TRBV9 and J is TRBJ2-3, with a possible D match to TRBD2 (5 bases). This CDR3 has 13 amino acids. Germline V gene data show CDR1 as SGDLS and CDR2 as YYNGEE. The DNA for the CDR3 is TGTGCCTGCAGCATATTGATAGCGCATACGCAGTATTTT. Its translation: CACSILIAHTQYF. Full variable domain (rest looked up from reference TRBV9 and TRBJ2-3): DSGVTQTPKHLITATGQRVTLRCSPRSGDLSVYWYQQSLDQGLQFLIQYYNGEERAKGNILERFSAQQFPDLHSELNLSSLELGDSALYFCACSILIAHTQYFGPGTRLTVL.

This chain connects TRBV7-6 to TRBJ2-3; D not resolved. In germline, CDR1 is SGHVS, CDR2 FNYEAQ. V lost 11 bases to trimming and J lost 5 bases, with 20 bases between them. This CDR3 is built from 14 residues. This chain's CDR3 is CADLSSFAGDTQYF. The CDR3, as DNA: TGTGCCGACCTCTCCAGTTTCGCCGGAGATACGCAGTATTTT.

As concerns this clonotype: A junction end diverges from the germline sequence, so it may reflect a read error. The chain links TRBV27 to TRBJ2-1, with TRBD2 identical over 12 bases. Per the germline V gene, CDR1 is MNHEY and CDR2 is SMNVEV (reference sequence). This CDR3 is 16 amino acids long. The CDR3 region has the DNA TGTGTCAGCAGTCCCAGGACTAGCGGGGTCTACAATGAGCAGTTCTTC. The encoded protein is CVSSPRTSGVYNEQFF.

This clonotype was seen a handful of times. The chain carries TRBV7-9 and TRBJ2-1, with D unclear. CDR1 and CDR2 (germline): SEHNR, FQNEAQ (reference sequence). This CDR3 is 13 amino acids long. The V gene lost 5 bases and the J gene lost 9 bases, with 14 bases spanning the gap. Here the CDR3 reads CASSPTVGGEQFF. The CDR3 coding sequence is TGTGCCAGCAGCCCCACCGTGGGCGGTGAGCAGTTCTTC.